Reported below is one TCR beta chain. Antigen: not known. The data belong to a study of T cell responses to AZD1222 COVID-19 vaccine. Findings and limits, study-wide: Spike-spanning, vaccine-associated CD4 TCRs were dominant at 160-218 and 743-854.

The CDR3 totals 15 residues. The ends were cut back, 3 bases at V and 4 bases at J, with 16 bases in the middle. Germline CDR1 SGHKS, CDR2 YYEKEE (reference sequence). Data came from immunoSEQ multiplex PCR; TCRdb stores just in-frame clones and leaves some out. The data hold nearly 110,000 clones, with roughly 90% observed a single time. The chain combines TRBV5-5 with TRBJ1-2; D perhaps matches TRBD1 (6 bases). Sequencing was performed on peripheral blood, taken on day 0 of AZD1222 vaccination. The source is an adult in good health. The CDR3 spells CASSSSQGASYGYTF. The CDR3, as DNA: TGTGCCAGCAGCTCCTCACAGGGTGCCAGCTATGGCTACACCTTC.